A single T cell receptor beta chain is shown here with its context. Its matching antigen is unknown. Germline V gene lookup returns CDR1 MNHEY and CDR2 SVGAGI. The CDR3 loop spans 15 amino acids. Trimming removed 6 bases from V and 4 bases from J; junction bases left unmatched: 11. Regarding treatment: oral pan-JAK inhibitor, 5-10 mg twice daily. The sample belongs to a study of CD8+ T cells in alopecia areata. Study context: Among treated patients, severity was scored by affected scalp area percentage. Overall study results and limits: Having just one nonresponder leaves the connection between baseline CD8+ expansion and response unresolved. Many expanded lesional clones persisted during tofacitinib (in both scalp and blood). Sequencing of scalp tissue also captures the resident alphabeta T cells of normal skin.

It was cDNA, reverse transcribed from extracted RNA, that served as the sequencing template. Clones were sequenced by immunoSEQ multiplex PCR, and TCRdb holds only the in-frame ones, with some missing. The repertoire holds 150,000 to 200,000 clones, with 60% as singletons. The rearrangement links TRBV6-5 to TRBJ2-5; 7 bases map to TRBD1. Sequenced material: CD4+ T cells sorted from blood, taken at week 24, from a patient treated with tofacitinib. This clonotype originated in a human donor with alopecia areata. The CDR3 coding sequence is TGTGCCAGCAGCCCCAAAAGGGGGCGGATAGAGACCCAGTACTTC. Translating gives CASSPKRGRIETQYF.